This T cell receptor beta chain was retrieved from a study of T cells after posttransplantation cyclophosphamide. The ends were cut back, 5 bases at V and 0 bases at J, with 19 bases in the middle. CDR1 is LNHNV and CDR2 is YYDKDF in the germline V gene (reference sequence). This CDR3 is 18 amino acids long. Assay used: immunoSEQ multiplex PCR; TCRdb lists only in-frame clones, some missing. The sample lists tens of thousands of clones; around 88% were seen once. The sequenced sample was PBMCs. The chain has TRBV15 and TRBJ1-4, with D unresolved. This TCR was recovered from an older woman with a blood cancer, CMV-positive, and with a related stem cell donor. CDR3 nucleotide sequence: TGTGCCACCAGCGGACGGGAGCCGGCAATGGCAACTAATGAAAAACTGTTTTTT. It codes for CATSGREPAMATNEKLFF.